The 2 T cell receptor beta chains presented below share a single source sample, sequenced in a study of shared clonotypes between healthy human individuals. Clones were sequenced by immunoSEQ multiplex PCR, and TCRdb holds only the in-frame ones, with some missing. The sample lists roughly 500,000 clones; approximately 95% were seen once. The material sequenced was naive CD4+ T cells sorted from blood. Subset: CD45RA+ positively selected. All receptors derive from a woman aged 25 to 39 in good health.

This rearrangement joins TRBV5-1 to TRBJ2-1; TRBD2 matches 8 bases. The CDR3 is made up of 17 amino acids. V dropped 5 bases and J dropped 4; count of bases not matched to a gene: 14. The V gene's germline CDR1 is SGHRS and CDR2 YFSETQ. The CDR3 nucleotides are TGCGCCAGCAGACGCAGCCTTCTAGCGGGCCCTTACAATGAGCAGTTCTTC. Encoded protein: CASRRSLLAGPYNEQFF. Looking up the rest from reference TRBV5-1 and TRBJ2-1 gives the full variable domain: KAGVTQTPRYLIKTRGQQVTLSCSPISGHRSVSWYQQTPGQGLQFLFEYFSETQRNKGNFPGRFSGRQFSNSRSEMNVSTLELGDSALYLCASRRSLLAGPYNEQFFGPGTRLTVL.

This chain joins TRBV5-1 and TRBJ2-2; D is ambiguous. The V gene's germline CDR1 is SGHRS and CDR2 YFSETQ. The CDR3 covers 14 residues. V was trimmed by 3 bases and J by 5 bases, leaving 11 bases between them. The CDR3: CASSWASDTGELFF. As DNA, the CDR3 is TGCGCCAGCAGCTGGGCCTCTGATACCGGGGAGCTGTTTTTT.